This T cell receptor beta chain was recorded in a study of tumor and adjacent non-tumor tissue in lung cancer. Overall study findings and caveats: In normal lung, the top 100 clones were significantly more dominant than in tumor.

This clonotype was seen a single time. Its specificity is not known. A read error may produce the germline difference seen at one junction end. The library came from three nested PCR rounds adapted from ARM-PCR protocols. One entry per CDR3 protein, called by TCRdb with MiXCR from the multiplex PCR reads. The data show about 93,000 distinct CDR3 sequences, roughly two thirds seen once. This sample's RNA came from whole unsorted tissue. Germline loops: CDR1 SGHNT, CDR2 YENEEA. The CDR3 length is 13 residues. J is TRBJ1-2 and V is TRBV11-3; a weak D match, TRBD1 (5 bases). Sequencing input: lung tumor tissue. This TCR was recovered from a man in his 70s with non-small cell lung cancer. CDR3 in amino acids: CASGFSGGASYSF. CDR3 sequence (DNA): TGTGCCAGCGGCTTCAGCGGGGGTGCGAGCTACAGCTTC.